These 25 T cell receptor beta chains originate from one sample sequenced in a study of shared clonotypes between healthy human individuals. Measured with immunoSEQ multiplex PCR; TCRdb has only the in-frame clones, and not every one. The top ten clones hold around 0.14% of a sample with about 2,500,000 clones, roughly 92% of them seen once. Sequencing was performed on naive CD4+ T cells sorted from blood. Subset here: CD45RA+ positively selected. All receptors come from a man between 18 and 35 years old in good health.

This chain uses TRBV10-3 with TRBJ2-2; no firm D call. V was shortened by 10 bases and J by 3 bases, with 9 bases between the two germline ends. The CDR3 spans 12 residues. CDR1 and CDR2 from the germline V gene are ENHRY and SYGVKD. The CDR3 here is CATTRHTGELFF. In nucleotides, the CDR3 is TGTGCCACCACTCGACACACCGGGGAGCTGTTTTTT.

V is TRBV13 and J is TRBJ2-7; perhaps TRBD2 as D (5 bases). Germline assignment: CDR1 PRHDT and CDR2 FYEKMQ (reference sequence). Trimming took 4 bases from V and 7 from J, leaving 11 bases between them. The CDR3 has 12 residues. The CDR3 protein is CASSSPSGEQYF. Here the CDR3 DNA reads TGTGCCAGCAGCTCCCCCTCGGGGGAGCAGTACTTC. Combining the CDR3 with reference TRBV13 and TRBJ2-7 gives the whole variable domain AAGVIQSPRHLIKEKRETATLKCYPIPRHDTVYWYQQGPGQDPQFLISFYEKMQSDKGSIPDRFSAQQFSDYHSELNMSSLELGDSALYFCASSSPSGEQYFGPGTRLTVT.

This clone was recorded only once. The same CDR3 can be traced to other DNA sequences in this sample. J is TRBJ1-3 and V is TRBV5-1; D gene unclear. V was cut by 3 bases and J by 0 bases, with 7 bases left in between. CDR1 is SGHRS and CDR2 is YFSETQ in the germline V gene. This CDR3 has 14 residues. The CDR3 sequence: CASSSGISGNTIYF. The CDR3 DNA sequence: TGCGCCAGCAGCTCGGGTATCTCTGGAAACACCATATATTTT.

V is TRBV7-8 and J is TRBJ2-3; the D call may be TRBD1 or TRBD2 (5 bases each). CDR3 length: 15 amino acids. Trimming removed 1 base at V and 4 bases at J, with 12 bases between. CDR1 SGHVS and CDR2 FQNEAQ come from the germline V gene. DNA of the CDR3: TGTGCCAGCAGCTTAGGGGGGATCAGGGCAGATACGCAGTATTTT. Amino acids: CASSLGGIRADTQYF. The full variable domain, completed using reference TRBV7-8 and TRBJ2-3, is GAGVSQSPRYKVAKRGQDVALRCDPISGHVSLFWYQQALGQGPEFLTYFQNEAQLDKSGLPSDRFFAERPEGSVSTLKIQRTQQEDSAVYLCASSLGGIRADTQYFGPGTRLTVL.

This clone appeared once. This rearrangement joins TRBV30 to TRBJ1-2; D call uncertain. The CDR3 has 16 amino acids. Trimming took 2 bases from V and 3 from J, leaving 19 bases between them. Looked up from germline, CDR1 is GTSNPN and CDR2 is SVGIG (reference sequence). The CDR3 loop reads CAWSPLDLGGYYGYTF. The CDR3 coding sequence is TGTGCCTGGAGTCCCCTTGACCTAGGAGGGTACTATGGCTACACCTTC.

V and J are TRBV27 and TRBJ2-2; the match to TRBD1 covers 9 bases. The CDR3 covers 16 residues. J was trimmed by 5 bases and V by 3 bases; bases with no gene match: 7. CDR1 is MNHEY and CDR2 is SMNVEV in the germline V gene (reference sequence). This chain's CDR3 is CASSFWDRVDTGELFF. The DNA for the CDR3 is TGTGCCAGCAGTTTCTGGGACAGGGTGGATACCGGGGAGCTGTTTTTT.

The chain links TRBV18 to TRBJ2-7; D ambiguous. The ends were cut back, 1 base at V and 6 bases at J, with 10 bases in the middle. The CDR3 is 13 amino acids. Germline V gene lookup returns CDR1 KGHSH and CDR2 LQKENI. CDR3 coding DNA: TGTGCCAGCTCACCACTCCCGGGCGGCGAGCAGTACTTC. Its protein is CASSPLPGGEQYF.

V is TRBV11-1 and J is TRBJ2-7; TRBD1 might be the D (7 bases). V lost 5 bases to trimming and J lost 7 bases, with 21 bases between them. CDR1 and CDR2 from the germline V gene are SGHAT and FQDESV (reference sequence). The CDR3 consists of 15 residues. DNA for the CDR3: TGTGCCAGCAGCCTAGGAGGGACAGCTTCGGGAGAGCAGTACTTC. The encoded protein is CASSLGGTASGEQYF.

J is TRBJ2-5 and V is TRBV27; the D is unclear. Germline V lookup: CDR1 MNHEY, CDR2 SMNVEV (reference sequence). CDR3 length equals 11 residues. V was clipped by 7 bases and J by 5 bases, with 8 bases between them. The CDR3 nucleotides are TGTGCCAGCAAGACCGGGGAGACCCAGTACTTC. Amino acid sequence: CASKTGETQYF.

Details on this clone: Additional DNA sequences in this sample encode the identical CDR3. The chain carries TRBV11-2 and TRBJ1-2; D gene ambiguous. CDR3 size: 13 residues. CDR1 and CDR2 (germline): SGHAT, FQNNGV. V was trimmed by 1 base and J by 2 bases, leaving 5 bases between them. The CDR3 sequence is CASSLAGNYGYTF. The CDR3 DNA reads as TGTGCCAGCAGCTTAGCCGGGAACTATGGCTACACCTTC. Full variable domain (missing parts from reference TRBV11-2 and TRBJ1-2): EAGVAQSPRYKIIEKRQSVAFWCNPISGHATLYWYQQILGQGPKLLIQFQNNGVVDDSQLPKDRFSAERLKGVDSTLKIQPAKLEDSAVYLCASSLAGNYGYTFGSGTRLTVV.

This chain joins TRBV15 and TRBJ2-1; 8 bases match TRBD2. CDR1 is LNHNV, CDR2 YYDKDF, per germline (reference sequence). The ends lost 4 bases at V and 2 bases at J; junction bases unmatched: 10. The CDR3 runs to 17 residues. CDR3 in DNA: TGTGCCACCAGCACATCCACTAGCGGATATACCTACAATGAGCAGTTCTTC. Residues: CATSTSTSGYTYNEQFF.

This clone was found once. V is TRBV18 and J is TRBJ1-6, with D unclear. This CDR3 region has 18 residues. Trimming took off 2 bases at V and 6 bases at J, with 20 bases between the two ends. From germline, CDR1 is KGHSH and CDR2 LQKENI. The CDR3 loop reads CASSPIGSADGINSPLHF. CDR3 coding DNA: TGTGCCAGCTCACCAATAGGGAGCGCCGACGGGATTAATTCACCCCTCCACTTT.

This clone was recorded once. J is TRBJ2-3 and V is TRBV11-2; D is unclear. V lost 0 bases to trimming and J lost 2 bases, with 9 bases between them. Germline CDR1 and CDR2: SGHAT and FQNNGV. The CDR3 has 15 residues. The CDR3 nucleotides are TGTGCCAGCAGCTTAGATCCTACGGACACAGATACGCAGTATTTT. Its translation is CASSLDPTDTDTQYF.

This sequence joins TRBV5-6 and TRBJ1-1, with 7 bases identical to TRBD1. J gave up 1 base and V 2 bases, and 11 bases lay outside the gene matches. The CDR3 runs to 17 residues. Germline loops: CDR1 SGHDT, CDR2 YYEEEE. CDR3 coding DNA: TGTGCCAGCAGCTTCATAAAACCGGGACAGAAGAACACTGAAGCTTTCTTT. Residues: CASSFIKPGQKNTEAFF.

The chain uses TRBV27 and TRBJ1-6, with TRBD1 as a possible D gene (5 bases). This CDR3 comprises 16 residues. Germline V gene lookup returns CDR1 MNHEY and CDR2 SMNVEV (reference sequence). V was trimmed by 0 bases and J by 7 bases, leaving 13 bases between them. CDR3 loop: CASSLSSGGNNSPLHF. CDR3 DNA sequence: TGTGCCAGCAGTTTATCGTCGGGGGGTAACAATTCACCCCTCCACTTT.

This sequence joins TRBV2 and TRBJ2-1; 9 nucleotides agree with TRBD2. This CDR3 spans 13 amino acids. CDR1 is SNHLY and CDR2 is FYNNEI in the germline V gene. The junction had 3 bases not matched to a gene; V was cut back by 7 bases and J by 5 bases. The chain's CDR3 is CASTASGNNEQFF. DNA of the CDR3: TGTGCCAGCACGGCTAGCGGGAACAATGAGCAGTTCTTC.

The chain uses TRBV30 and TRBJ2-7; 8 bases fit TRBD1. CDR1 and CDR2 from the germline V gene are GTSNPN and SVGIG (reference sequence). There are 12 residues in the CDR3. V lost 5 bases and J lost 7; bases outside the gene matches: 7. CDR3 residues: CAWAGTGGEQYF. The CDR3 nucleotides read TGTGCCTGGGCCGGGACAGGAGGAGAGCAGTACTTC.

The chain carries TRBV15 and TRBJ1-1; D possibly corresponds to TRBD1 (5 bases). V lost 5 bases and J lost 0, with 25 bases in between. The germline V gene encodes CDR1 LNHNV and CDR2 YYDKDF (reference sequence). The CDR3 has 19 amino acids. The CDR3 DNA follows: TGTGCCACCAGCCCGGGGCACAGCCAAGGGAATCTCATGAACACTGAAGCTTTCTTT. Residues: CATSPGHSQGNLMNTEAFF.

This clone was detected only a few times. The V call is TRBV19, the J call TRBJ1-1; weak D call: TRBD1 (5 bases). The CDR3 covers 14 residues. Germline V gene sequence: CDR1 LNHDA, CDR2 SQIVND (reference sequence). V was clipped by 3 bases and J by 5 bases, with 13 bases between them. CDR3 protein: CASSIVGVRTEAFF. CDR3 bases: TGTGCCAGTAGTATCGTAGGGGTACGTACTGAAGCTTTCTTT.

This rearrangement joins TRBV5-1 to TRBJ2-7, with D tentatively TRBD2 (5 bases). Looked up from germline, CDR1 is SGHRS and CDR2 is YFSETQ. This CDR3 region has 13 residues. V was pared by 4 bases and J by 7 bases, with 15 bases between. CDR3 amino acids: CASSLQEVGEQYF. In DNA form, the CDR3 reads TGCGCCAGCAGCCTTCAGGAGGTAGGGGAGCAGTACTTC. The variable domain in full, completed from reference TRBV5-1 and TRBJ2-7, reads KAGVTQTPRYLIKTRGQQVTLSCSPISGHRSVSWYQQTPGQGLQFLFEYFSETQRNKGNFPGRFSGRQFSNSRSEMNVSTLELGDSALYLCASSLQEVGEQYFGPGTRLTVT.

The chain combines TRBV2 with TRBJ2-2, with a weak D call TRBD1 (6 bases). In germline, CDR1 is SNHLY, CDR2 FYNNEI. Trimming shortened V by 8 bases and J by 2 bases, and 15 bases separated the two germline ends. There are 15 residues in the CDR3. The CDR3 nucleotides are TGTGCCAGCGGGTCCCAGGGGCTTAACACCGGGGAGCTGTTTTTT. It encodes CASGSQGLNTGELFF. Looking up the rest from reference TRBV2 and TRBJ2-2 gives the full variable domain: EPEVTQTPSHQVTQMGQEVILRCVPISNHLYFYWYRQILGQKVEFLVSFYNNEISEKSEIFDDQFSVERPDGSNFTLKIRSTKLEDSAMYFCASGSQGLNTGELFFGEGSRLTVL.

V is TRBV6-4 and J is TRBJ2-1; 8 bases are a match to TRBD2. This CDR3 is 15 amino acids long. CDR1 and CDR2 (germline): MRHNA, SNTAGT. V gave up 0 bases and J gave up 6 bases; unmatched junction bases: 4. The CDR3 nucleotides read TGTGCCAGCAGTGACTCCAGCGGGAGTTTCAATGAGCAGTTCTTC. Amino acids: CASSDSSGSFNEQFF.

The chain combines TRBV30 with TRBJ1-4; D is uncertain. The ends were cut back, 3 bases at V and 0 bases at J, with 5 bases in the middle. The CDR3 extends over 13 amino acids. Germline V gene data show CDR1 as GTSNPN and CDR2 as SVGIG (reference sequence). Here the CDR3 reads CAWSRTTNEKLFF. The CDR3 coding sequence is TGTGCCTGGAGCCGAACAACTAATGAAAAACTGTTTTTT.

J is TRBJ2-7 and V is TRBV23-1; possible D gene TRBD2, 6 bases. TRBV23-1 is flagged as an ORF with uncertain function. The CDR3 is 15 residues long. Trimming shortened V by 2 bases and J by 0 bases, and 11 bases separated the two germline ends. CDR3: CASSQELAPSYEQYF. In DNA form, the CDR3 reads TGCGCCAGCAGTCAAGAACTAGCACCCTCCTACGAGCAGTACTTC.

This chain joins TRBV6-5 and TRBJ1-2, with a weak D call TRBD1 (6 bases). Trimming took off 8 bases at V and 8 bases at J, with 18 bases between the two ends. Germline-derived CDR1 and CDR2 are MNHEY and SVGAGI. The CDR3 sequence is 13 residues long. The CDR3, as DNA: TGTGCCAGCGGCGTTGGGAGGGGACAAGGCTACACCTTC. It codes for CASGVGRGQGYTF.